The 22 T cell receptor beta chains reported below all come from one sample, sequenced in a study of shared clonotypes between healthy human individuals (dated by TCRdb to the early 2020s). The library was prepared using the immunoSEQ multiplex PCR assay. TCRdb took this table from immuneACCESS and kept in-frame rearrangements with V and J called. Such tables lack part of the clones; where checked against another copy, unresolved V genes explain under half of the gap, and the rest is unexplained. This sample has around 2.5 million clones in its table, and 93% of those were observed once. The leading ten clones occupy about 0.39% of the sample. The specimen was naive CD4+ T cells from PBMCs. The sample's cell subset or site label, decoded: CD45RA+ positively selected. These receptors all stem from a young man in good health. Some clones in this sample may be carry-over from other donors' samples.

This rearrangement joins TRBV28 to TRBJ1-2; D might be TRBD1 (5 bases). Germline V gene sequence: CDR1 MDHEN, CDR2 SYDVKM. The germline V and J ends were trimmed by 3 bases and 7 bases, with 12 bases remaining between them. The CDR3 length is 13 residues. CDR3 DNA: TGTGCCAGCAGTTTGTCGCAGGGCGGTGGCTACACCTTC. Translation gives CASSLSQGGGYTF.

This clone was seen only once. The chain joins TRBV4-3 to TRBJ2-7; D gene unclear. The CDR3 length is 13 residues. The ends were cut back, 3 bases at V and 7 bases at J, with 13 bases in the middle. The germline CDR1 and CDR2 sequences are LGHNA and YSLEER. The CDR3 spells CASSQTVAQEQYF. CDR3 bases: TGCGCCAGCAGCCAGACGGTCGCGCAGGAGCAGTACTTC.

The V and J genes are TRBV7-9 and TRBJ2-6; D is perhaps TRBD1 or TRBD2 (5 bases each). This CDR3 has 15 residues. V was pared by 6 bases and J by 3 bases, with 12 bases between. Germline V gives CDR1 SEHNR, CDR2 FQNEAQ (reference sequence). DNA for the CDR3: TGTGCCAGCAGTCTCTCGGGGCGTGGGGCCAACGTCCTGACTTTC. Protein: CASSLSGRGANVLTF.

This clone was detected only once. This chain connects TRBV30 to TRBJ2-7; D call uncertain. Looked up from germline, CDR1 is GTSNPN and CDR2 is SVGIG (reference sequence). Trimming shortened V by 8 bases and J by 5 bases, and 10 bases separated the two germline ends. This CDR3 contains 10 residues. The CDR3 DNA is TGTGCCGCTGGGATTAACGAGCAGTACTTC. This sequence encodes CAAGINEQYF.

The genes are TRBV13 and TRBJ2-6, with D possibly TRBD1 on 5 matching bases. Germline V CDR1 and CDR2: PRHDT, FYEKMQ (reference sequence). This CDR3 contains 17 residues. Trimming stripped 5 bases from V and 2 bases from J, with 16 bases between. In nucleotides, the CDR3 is TGTGCCAGCAGCCACAGTCCAGGGTTGGCTGGGGCCAACGTCCTGACTTTC. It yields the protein CASSHSPGLAGANVLTF. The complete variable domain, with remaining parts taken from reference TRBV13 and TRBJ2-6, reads AAGVIQSPRHLIKEKRETATLKCYPIPRHDTVYWYQQGPGQDPQFLISFYEKMQSDKGSIPDRFSAQQFSDYHSELNMSSLELGDSALYFCASSHSPGLAGANVLTFGAGSRLTVL.

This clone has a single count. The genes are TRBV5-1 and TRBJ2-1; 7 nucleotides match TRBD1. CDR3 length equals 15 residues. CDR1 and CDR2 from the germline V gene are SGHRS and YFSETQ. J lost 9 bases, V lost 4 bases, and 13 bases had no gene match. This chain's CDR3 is CASSGSGQGVSEQFF. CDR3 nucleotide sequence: TGCGCCAGCAGCGGATCGGGGCAGGGGGTGAGTGAGCAGTTCTTC.

CDR3 nucleotides: TGTGCCAGCAATCGGGGGATGAACACTGAAGCTTTCTTT. Protein product: CASNRGMNTEAFF. The chain links TRBV6-5 to TRBJ1-1; tentative D call: TRBD1 (5 bases). Trimming removed 7 bases from V and 0 bases from J, with 9 bases in between. From germline, CDR1 is MNHEY and CDR2 SVGAGI. This CDR3 contains 13 residues.

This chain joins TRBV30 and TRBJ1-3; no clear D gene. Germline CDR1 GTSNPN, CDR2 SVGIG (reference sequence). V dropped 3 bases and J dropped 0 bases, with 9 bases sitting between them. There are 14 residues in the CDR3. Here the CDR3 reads CAWSSTSSGNTIYF. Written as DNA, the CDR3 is TGTGCCTGGAGCTCGACTAGCTCTGGAAACACCATATATTTT.

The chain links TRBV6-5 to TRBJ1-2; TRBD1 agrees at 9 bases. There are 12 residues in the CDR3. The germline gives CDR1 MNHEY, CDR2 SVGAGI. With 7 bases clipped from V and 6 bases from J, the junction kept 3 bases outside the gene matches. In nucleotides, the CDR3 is TGTGCCAGCACAACAGGGGGCCATGGCTACACCTTC. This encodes CASTTGGHGYTF.

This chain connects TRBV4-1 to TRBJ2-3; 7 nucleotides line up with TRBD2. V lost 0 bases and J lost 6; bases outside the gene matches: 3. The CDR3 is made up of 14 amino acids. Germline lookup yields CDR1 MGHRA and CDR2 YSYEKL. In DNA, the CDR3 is TGCGCCAGCAGCCAAGAGACTAGCTTTGATACGCAGTATTTT. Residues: CASSQETSFDTQYF.

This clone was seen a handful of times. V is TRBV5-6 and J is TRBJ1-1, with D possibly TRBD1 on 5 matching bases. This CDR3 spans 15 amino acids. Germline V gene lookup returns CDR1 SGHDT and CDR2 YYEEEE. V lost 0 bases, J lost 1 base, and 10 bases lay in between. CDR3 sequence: CASSLEGDPNTEAFF. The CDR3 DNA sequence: TGTGCCAGCAGCTTGGAAGGGGACCCGAACACTGAAGCTTTCTTT. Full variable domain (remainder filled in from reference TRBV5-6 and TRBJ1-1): DAGVTQSPTHLIKTRGQQVTLRCSPKSGHDTVSWYQQALGQGPQFIFQYYEEEERQRGNFPDRFSGHQFPNYSSELNVNALLLGDSALYLCASSLEGDPNTEAFFGQGTRLTVV.

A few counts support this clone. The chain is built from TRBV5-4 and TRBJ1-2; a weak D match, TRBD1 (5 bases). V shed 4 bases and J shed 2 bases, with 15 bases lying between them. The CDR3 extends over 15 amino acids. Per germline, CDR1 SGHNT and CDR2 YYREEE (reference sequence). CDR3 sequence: CASSPAGGLNYGYTF. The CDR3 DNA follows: TGTGCCAGCAGCCCGGCGGGGGGACTAAACTATGGCTACACCTTC.

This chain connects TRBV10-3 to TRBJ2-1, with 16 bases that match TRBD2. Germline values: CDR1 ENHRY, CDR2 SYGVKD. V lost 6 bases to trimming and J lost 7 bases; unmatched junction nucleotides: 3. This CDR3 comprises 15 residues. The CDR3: CAIRQGLAGGNEQFF. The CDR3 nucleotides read TGTGCCATCAGACAGGGACTAGCGGGAGGGAATGAGCAGTTCTTC.

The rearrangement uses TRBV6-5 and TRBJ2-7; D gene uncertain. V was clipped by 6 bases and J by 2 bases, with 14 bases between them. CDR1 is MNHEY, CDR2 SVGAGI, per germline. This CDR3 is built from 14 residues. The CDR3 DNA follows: TGTGCCAGCAGATCGCGCGTGCGTCCCTACGAGCAGTACTTC. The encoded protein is CASRSRVRPYEQYF.

For the CDR3, the DNA is TGTGCCAGCAGCTTGGGGACTTACACCGGGGAGCTGTTTTTT. This encodes CASSLGTYTGELFF. The chain employs TRBV11-2 and TRBJ2-2; weak D call: TRBD2 (6 bases). V shed 3 bases and J shed 3 bases, with 8 bases lying between them. The CDR3 totals 14 residues. The germline CDR1 and CDR2 sequences are SGHAT and FQNNGV.

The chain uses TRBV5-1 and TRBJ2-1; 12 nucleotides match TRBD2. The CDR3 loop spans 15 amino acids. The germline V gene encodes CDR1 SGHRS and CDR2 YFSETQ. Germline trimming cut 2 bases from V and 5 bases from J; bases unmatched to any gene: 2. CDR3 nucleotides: TGCGCCAGCAGCTTCAGACTAGCGGGAGACAATGAGCAGTTCTTC. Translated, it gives CASSFRLAGDNEQFF. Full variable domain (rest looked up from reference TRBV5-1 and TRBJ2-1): KAGVTQTPRYLIKTRGQQVTLSCSPISGHRSVSWYQQTPGQGLQFLFEYFSETQRNKGNFPGRFSGRQFSNSRSEMNVSTLELGDSALYLCASSFRLAGDNEQFFGPGTRLTVL.

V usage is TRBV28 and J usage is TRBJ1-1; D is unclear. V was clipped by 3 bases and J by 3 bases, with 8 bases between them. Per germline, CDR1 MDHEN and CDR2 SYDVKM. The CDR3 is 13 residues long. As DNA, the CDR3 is TGTGCCAGCAGTTTCCTTGCGGACACTGAAGCTTTCTTT. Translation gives CASSFLADTEAFF.

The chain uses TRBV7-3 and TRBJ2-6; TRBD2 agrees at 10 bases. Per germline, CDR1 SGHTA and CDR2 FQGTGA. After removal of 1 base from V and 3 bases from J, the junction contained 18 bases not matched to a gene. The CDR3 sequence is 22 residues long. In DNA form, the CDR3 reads TGTGCCAGCAGCTTAAAACTCCCAGGGTCGCTAGCGGGAGAAGGTGGGGCCAACGTCCTGACTTTC. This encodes CASSLKLPGSLAGEGGANVLTF.

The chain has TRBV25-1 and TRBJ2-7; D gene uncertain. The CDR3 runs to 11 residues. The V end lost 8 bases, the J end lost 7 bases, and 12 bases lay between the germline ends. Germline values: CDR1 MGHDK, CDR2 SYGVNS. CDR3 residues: CASALLLEQYF. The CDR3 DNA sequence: TGTGCCAGCGCCTTGTTGCTGGAGCAGTACTTC.

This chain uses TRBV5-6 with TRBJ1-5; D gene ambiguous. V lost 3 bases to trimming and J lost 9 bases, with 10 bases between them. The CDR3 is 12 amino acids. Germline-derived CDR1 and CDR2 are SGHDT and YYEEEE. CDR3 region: CASSSAGGPQHF. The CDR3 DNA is TGTGCCAGCAGCTCGGCGGGAGGGCCCCAGCATTTT.

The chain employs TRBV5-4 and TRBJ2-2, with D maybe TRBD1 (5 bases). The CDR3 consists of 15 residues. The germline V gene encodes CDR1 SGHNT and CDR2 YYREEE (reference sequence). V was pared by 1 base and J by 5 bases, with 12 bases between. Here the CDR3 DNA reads TGTGCCAGCAGCTTGAAAAGGGGTTTGACCGGGGAGCTGTTTTTT. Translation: CASSLKRGLTGELFF.

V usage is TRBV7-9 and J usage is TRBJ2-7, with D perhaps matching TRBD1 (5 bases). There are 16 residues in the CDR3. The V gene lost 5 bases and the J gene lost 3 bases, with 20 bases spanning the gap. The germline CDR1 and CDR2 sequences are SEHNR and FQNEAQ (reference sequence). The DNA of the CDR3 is TGTGCCAGCAGCCGGTACCCCGGCTCAAGGGGCTACGAGCAGTACTTC. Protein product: CASSRYPGSRGYEQYF. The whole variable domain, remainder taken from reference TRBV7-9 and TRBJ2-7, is DTGVSQNPRHKITKRGQNVTFRCDPISEHNRLYWYRQTLGQGPEFLTYFQNEAQLEKSRLLSDRFSAERPKGSFSTLEIQRTEQGDSAMYLCASSRYPGSRGYEQYFGPGTRLTVT.